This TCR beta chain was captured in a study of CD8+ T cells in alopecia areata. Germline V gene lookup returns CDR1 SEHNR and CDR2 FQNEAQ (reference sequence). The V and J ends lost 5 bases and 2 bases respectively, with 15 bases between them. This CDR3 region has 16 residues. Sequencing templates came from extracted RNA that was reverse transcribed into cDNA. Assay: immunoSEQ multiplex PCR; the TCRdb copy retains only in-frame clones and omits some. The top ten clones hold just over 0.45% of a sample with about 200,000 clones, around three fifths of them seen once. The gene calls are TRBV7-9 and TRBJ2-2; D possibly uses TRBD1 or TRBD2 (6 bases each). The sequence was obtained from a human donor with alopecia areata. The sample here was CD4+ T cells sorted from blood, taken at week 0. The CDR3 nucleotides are TGTGCCAGCAGCCATATCGGGGGCAGCAACACCGGGGAGCTGTTTTTT. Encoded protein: CASSHIGGSNTGELFF.